The T cell receptor (beta chain) under discussion was sequenced for a study of tissue T cells after allogeneic stem cell transplantation. Findings and limits, study-wide: Shared clones across patients were few; motif clustering revealed tissue-specific shared signatures. This small cohort was clinically heterogeneous, and sampling depth was a limitation.

Method: immunoSEQ multiplex PCR; TCRdb's copy keeps in-frame clones and lacks some. The sample consists of roughly 51,000 clones, about 73% of them appearing once. About this clone itself: Its antigen is unidentified. Germline and genes here are mouse.

The sample consisted of sorted cells pooled from one or two spleens. The sequence came from a pool of C57BL/6 mice in good health.

The CDR3 region is CASSLYSYNSPLYF. CDR3 DNA (partial): TGTGCTAGCAGTTTATACAGCTATAATTCGCCCCTCTAC. V gene TRBV29 combines with J gene TRBJ1-6; no firm D call. With the read ending 1 residue before the CDR3 end, the germline J gene is used to fill in that end. TRBJ1-6 is placed among ORFs of uncertain function. Germline V CDR1 and CDR2: MSHET, SYDVDS. V lost 1 base and J lost 3, with 4 bases in between. The CDR3 runs to 14 residues.